This T cell receptor (beta chain) was recorded in a study of shared clonotypes between healthy human individuals. The repertoire was sequenced with immunoSEQ multiplex PCR; TCRdb's copy has only in-frame clones and lacks some. The repertoire holds about 680,000 clones, with 90% to 95% as singletons. CDR1 and CDR2 (germline): LGHNA, YSLEER. The CDR3 contains 15 residues. Trimming removed 1 base at V and 3 bases at J, with 10 bases between. Cells designated naive CD8 were CD45RO-negative and were positively selected for CCR7, with terminally differentiated effector memory CD45RA+ cells excluded. The genes are TRBV4-3 and TRBJ1-3; tentatively, D is TRBD1 (5 bases). The receptor was isolated from a man under 40 in good health. The specimen sequenced was naive CD8+ T cells sorted from blood. The CDR3 loop is CASSQGREFGNTIYF. CDR3 nucleotide sequence: TGCGCCAGCAGCCAAGGCAGGGAATTTGGAAACACCATATATTTT.